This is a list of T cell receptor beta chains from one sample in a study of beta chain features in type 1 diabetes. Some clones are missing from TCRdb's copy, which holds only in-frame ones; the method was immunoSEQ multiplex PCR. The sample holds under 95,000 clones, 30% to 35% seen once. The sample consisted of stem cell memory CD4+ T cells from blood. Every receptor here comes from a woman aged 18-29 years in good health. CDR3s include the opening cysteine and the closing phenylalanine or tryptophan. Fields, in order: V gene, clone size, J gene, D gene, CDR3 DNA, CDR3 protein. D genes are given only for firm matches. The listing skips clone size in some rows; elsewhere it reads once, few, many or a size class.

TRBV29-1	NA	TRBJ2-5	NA	TGCAGCGTTGAAGAACAGGGAAGGGAGACCCAGTACTTC	CSVEEQGRETQYF
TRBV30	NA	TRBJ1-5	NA	TGTGCCTGGAGTAGTCAGGACAATCAGCCCCAGCATTTT	CAWSSQDNQPQHF
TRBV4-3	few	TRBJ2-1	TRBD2	TGCGCCAGCAGCCAGTTAGCGGGGGGGTTATACAATGAGCAGTTCTTC	CASSQLAGGLYNEQFF
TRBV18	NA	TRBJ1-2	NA	TGTGCCAGCTCACCTCAGGGAATAGCGGACTATGGCTACACCTTC	CASSPQGIADYGYTF
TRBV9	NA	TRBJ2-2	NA	TGTGCCAGCAGCGTAGGTAATGCGAACACCGGGGAGCTGTTTTTT	CASSVGNANTGELFF
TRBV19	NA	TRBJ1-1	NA	TGTGCCAGTAGTATAGACAGGGTAAACACTGAAGCTTTCTTT	CASSIDRVNTEAFF
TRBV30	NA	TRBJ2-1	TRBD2	TGTGCCTGGAGTCAGCGGGAGTGGGGCAATGAGCAGTTCTTC	CAWSQREWGNEQFF
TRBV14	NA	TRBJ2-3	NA	TGTGCCAGCAGCCAAGGGGGGCCTGCAGATACGCAGTATTTT	CASSQGGPADTQYF
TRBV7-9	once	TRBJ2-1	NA	TGTGCCAGCAGCGGAGTAAGCTGGGGGGGCTCCGCTAGTCCCCTCTTC	CASSGVSWGGSASPLF
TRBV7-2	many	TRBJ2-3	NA	TGTGCCAGCAGCCCGGAACTAGGGTTGGGAGTTACGCAGTATTTT	CASSPELGLGVTQYF
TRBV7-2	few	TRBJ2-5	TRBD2	TGTGCCAGCAGCCCAACTAGCGGGAGTTCAGAGACCCAGTACTTC	CASSPTSGSSETQYF
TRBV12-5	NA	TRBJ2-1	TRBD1	TGTGCTAGTGGTAGCACCGGGACAGGGGCTAACAATGAGCAGTTCTTC	CASGSTGTGANNEQFF
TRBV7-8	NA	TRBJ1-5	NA	TGTGCCAGCAGCTTAGCCCGGACAGTCAGACACCAGCCCCAGCATTTT	CASSLARTVRHQPQHF
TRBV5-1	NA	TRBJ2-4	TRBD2	TGCGCCAGCAGCTCTAGCGGGACTAGCGGAAACATTCAGTACTTC	CASSSSGTSGNIQYF
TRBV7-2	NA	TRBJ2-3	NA	TGTGCCAGCAGCTCCCCCGGAGGGGTAGCGGCATCCCGTCGGTATACGCAGTATTTT	CASSSPGGVAASRRYTQYF
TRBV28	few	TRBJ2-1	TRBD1	TGTGCCAGCAGTCGCCCAGGGGGACAGGGGACCTCTACCCTATACAATGAGCAGTTCTTC	CASSRPGGQGTSTLYNEQFF
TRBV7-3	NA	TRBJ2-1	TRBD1	TGTGCCAGCAGCCTTACCGGGACAGGGGTTGAGCAGTTCTTC	CASSLTGTGVEQFF
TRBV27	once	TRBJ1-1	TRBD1	TGTGCCAGCAGTAAATCTGGGACAGCAATGAACACTGAAGCTTTCTTT	CASSKSGTAMNTEAFF
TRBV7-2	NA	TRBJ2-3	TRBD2	TGTGCCAGCAGCTTAGTGGGACTACCCCACACAGATACGCAGTATTTT	CASSLVGLPHTDTQYF
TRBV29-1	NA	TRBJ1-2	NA	TGCAGCGTAAAGGAACAGAACTATGGCTACACCTTC	CSVKEQNYGYTF
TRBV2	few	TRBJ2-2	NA	TGTGCCAGCAGCCTTTCCTTCTCTGGAGACACCGGGGAGCTGTTTTTT	CASSLSFSGDTGELFF
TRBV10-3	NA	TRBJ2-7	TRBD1	TGTGCCATCAGCCGGACAGGGGACTACGAGCAGTACTTC	CAISRTGDYEQYF
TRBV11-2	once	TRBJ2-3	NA	TGTGCCAGCAGACCAATTACAGGCCCCCGGGATACGCAGTATTTT	CASRPITGPRDTQYF
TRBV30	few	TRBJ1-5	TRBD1	TGTGCCTGGAGACCACCCCGGGACAGGGGAAATCAGCCCCAGCATTTT	CAWRPPRDRGNQPQHF
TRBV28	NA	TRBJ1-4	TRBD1	TGTGCCAGCAGGGGGACAGGGGGGAATGAAAAACTGTTTTTT	CASRGTGGNEKLFF
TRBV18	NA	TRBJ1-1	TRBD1	TGTGCCAGCTCAGGACAGGGCGGAGACACTGAAGCTTTCTTT	CASSGQGGDTEAFF
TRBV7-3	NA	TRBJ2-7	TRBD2	TGTGCCAGCAGCATGAATAGCGGGGCGGGGGAGCAGTACTTC	CASSMNSGAGEQYF
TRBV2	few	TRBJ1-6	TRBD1	TGTGCCAGCAGTGGGGGCAGGGGGCCCTCACCCCTCCACTTT	CASSGGRGPSPLHF
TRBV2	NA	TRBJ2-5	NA	TGTGCCAGCGGTGAGGGCGGGGTAGGTCGAGAGACCCAGTACTTC	CASGEGGVGRETQYF
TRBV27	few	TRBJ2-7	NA	TGTGCCAGCCGCCGGGACTTCACCTACGAGCAGTACTTC	CASRRDFTYEQYF
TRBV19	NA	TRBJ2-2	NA	TGTGCCAGTAGTATAGCCGGTCAGGCCGGGGAGCTGTTTTTT	CASSIAGQAGELFF
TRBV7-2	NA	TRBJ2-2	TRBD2	TGTGCCAGCAGCTTAGATCGGGGGGGATTATCCGGGGAGCTGTTTTTT	CASSLDRGGLSGELFF
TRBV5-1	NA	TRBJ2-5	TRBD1	TGCGCCAGCAGCATAGGACAGGGGGCAGGAGAGACCCAGTACTTC	CASSIGQGAGETQYF
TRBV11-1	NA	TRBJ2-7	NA	TGTGCCAGCAGCAAATGGAGGGGATACGAGCAGTACTTC	CASSKWRGYEQYF
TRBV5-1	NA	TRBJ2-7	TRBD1	TGCGCCAGCAGCTTGGGGACAGGGGCCTACGAGCAGTACTTC	CASSLGTGAYEQYF
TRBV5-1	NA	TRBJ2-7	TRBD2	TGCGCCAGCCGGGGGGAGTTTGAGCAGTACTTC	CASRGEFEQYF
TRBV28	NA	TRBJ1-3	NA	TGTGCCAGCAGTTCCGGACAGCTTAGCTCTGGAAACACCATATATTTT	CASSSGQLSSGNTIYF
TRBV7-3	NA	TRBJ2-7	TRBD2	TGTGCCACCCCCGGGGAGGGGCTCGAGCAGTACTTC	CATPGEGLEQYF
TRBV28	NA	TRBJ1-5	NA	TGTGCCAGCACAGGATACAGGAGCAATCAGCCCCAGCATTTT	CASTGYRSNQPQHF
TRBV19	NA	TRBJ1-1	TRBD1	TGTGCCAGTAGTAACAACAGGGGCACTGAAGCTTTCTTT	CASSNNRGTEAFF
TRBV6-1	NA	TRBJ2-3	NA	TGTGCCAGCAGCGAATACGCGGGGATCACAGATACGCAGTATTTT	CASSEYAGITDTQYF